A single sample gave rise to the 10 T cell receptor beta chains below, sequenced in a study of T cell responses to AZD1222 COVID-19 vaccine. TCRdb's copy holds only in-frame clones and misses some; the assay was immunoSEQ multiplex PCR. The data contain 150,000 to 170,000 clones, approximately 87% of them seen just once; the ten biggest clones take up approximately 5.1%. The starting material was peripheral blood, obtained on day 0 of MenACWY control vaccination. These TCRs come from an adult in good health.

The chain combines TRBV21-1 with TRBJ2-7; TRBD2, the table's D call, lacks a check against the DNA. TRBV21-1 is a documented pseudogene. The CDR3 totals 17 residues. The CDR3 loop reads CASSGGGDRQTAYEQYV. In nucleotides, the CDR3 is TGTGCCAGCAGCGGGGGGGGTGACAGACAGACGGCCTACGAGCAGTACGTC.

The rearrangement links TRBV10-3 to TRBJ1-2; D is unclear. V was pared by 7 bases and J by 8 bases, with 17 bases between. Germline CDR1 and CDR2: ENHRY and SYGVKD. There are 13 residues in the CDR3. The CDR3 protein is CAIKGFEGSGYTF. In DNA form, the CDR3 reads TGTGCCATCAAAGGTTTCGAGGGTAGCGGCTACACCTTC.

The rearrangement links TRBV19 to TRBJ2-7, with TRBD1 matching 7 bases. V shed 1 base and J 2 bases; nucleotides not matched to a gene: 8. This CDR3 region has 16 residues. Germline V gene sequence: CDR1 LNHDA, CDR2 SQIVND (reference sequence). CDR3 coding DNA: TGTGCCAGTAGTATAGGCCCCGGACAGGAGGCCTACGAGCAGTACTTC. Translation gives CASSIGPGQEAYEQYF.

The genes are TRBV5-1 and TRBJ2-1; perhaps TRBD2 as D (5 bases). Germline V gene lookup returns CDR1 SGHRS and CDR2 YFSETQ. V lost 4 bases, J lost 9 bases, and 14 bases lay in between. The CDR3 consists of 13 residues. The CDR3 nucleotides are TGCGCCAGCAGCCTCTTGGCTAGCACTGAGCAGTTCTTC. As protein: CASSLLASTEQFF.

The chain couples TRBV7-9 to TRBJ1-3, with 10 nucleotides matching TRBD1. CDR3 size: 14 residues. Per germline, CDR1 SEHNR and CDR2 FQNEAQ (reference sequence). The junction had 4 bases not matched to a gene; V was cut back by 3 bases and J by 8 bases. Here the CDR3 reads CASSFLDRGDTIYF. As DNA, the CDR3 is TGTGCCAGCAGCTTCCTGGACAGGGGGGACACCATATATTTT.

The chain couples TRBV28 to TRBJ1-1; D possibly corresponds to TRBD1 (5 bases). Germline V gene data show CDR1 as MDHEN and CDR2 as SYDVKM. CDR3 length: 15 residues. V lost 6 bases and J lost 0, with 14 bases in between. CDR3 loop: CASSRTREMNTEAFF. The CDR3 DNA follows: TGTGCCAGCAGCCGGACAAGAGAGATGAACACTGAAGCTTTCTTT.

This clone was detected once. The chain links TRBV9 to TRBJ1-5; D gene ambiguous. Germline V gene lookup returns CDR1 SGDLS and CDR2 YYNGEE. V dropped 0 bases and J dropped 0 bases, with 7 bases sitting between them. CDR3 length equals 15 residues. The CDR3 here is CASSVGQSSNQPQHF. The CDR3 nucleotides read TGTGCCAGCAGCGTAGGCCAGTCTAGCAATCAGCCCCAGCATTTT. The entire variable domain, with the rest obtained from reference TRBV9 and TRBJ1-5, is as follows: DSGVTQTPKHLITATGQRVTLRCSPRSGDLSVYWYQQSLDQGLQFLIQYYNGEERAKGNILERFSAQQFPDLHSELNLSSLELGDSALYFCASSVGQSSNQPQHFGDGTRLSIL.

Comment on this clone: At the DNA level, this CDR3 is encoded by other sequences in the same sample as well. The CDR3 loop is CASSPTGYEQYF. The CDR3 bases are TGTGCCAGCAGTCCAACGGGATACGAGCAGTACTTC. The J gene is TRBJ2-7, the V gene TRBV6-5; a weak D match, TRBD2 (5 bases). Trimming removed 5 bases from V and 4 bases from J, with 9 bases in between. The CDR3 extends over 12 amino acids. Germline-derived CDR1 and CDR2 are MNHEY and SVGAGI.

This clone was counted a few times. The chain employs TRBV6-4 and TRBJ1-2; 7 nucleotides align to TRBD1. Germline V gene lookup returns CDR1 MRHNA and CDR2 SNTAGT. J lost 1 base, V lost 4 bases, and 0 bases had no gene match. The CDR3 is 13 residues long. CDR3 loop: CASSGQGNYGYTF. In DNA form, the CDR3 reads TGTGCCAGCAGTGGACAGGGTAACTATGGCTACACCTTC.

The rearrangement joins TRBV5-4 to TRBJ2-5; D may be TRBD1 (6 bases). The CDR3 extends over 14 amino acids. Germline V gives CDR1 SGHNT, CDR2 YYREEE (reference sequence). Trimming pared 3 bases from V and 2 bases from J, leaving 11 bases between. CDR3 protein: CASSSGQFQETQYF. In DNA form, the CDR3 reads TGTGCCAGCAGCTCCGGACAGTTTCAAGAGACCCAGTACTTC.